The 21 T cell receptor beta chains below come from one sample, sequenced in a study of blood T cell repertoires in COVID-19. Produced via immunoSEQ multiplex PCR; TCRdb's table is partial and in-frame only. There are hundreds of thousands of clones in the sample; around nine tenths occur only once, and 4% lies in the top ten. The sample was peripheral blood. These receptors originate from a woman aged 50 to 65 with active or convalescent COVID-19.

The chain links TRBV12-3 or TRBV12-4 to TRBJ2-2, with no clear D. V was shortened by 6 bases and J by 6 bases, with 8 bases between the two germline ends. The CDR3 is made up of 12 amino acids. CDR3 bases: TGTGCCAGCAGATATCGGGCCGGGGAGCTGTTTTTT. It translates to CASRYRAGELFF.

The chain combines TRBV12-5 with TRBJ1-2, with TRBD1 identical over 10 bases. The CDR3 is 14 residues long. V shed 3 bases and J 6 bases; nucleotides not matched to a gene: 4. Looked up from germline, CDR1 is LGHNT and CDR2 is FRNRAP. CDR3 amino acids: CASGFLTGGDGYTF. The CDR3, as DNA: TGTGCTAGTGGTTTCCTGACAGGGGGCGATGGCTACACCTTC.

The chain couples TRBV28 to TRBJ1-5; D not resolved. The V and J ends lost 4 bases and 4 bases respectively, with 14 bases between them. The CDR3 has 15 residues. Looked up from germline, CDR1 is MDHEN and CDR2 is SYDVKM. The CDR3: CASSWLEGANQPQHF. The CDR3 DNA reads TGTGCCAGCAGTTGGTTGGAGGGAGCTAATCAGCCCCAGCATTTT.

The chain combines TRBV7-6 with TRBJ1-6; 7 positions agree with TRBD1. Germline V gives CDR1 SGHVS, CDR2 FNYEAQ. This CDR3 spans 16 amino acids. J lost 5 bases, V lost 11 bases, and 15 bases had no gene match. The CDR3 DNA reads TGTGCCGCGGACAGGCAGAAAATCGGGAATAATTCACCCCTCCACTTT. Translating it yields CAADRQKIGNNSPLHF.

V and J are TRBV30 and TRBJ1-1; no clear D. The germline V and J ends were trimmed by 5 bases and 4 bases, with 17 bases remaining between them. This CDR3 is 14 amino acids long. The germline V gene has CDR1 GTSNPN and CDR2 SVGIG (reference sequence). The CDR3 nucleotides read TGTGCCTGGGACCCGGTCGGAGCGGGCACTGAAGCTTTCTTT. Translation: CAWDPVGAGTEAFF.

This clone is a singleton in its sample. The chain is built from TRBV18 and TRBJ1-5; 9 nucleotides align to TRBD1. The trim removed 2 bases at V and 9 bases at J, leaving 5 bases unmatched. The CDR3 loop spans 14 amino acids. Germline CDR1 is KGHSH and CDR2 is LQKENI. CDR3 in amino acids: CASSPGQGTGPQHF. CDR3 DNA: TGTGCCAGCTCACCAGGACAGGGGACGGGGCCCCAGCATTTT.

J is TRBJ1-5 and V is TRBV27; 7 nucleotides line up with TRBD1. Germline V gene sequence: CDR1 MNHEY, CDR2 SMNVEV (reference sequence). With 3 bases clipped from V and 4 bases from J, the junction kept 6 bases outside the gene matches. This CDR3 is 15 amino acids long. CDR3 residues: CASSFSQGRNQPQHF. CDR3 in DNA: TGTGCCAGCAGTTTTTCACAGGGGAGGAATCAGCCCCAGCATTTT.

The chain combines TRBV29-1 with TRBJ2-7; maybe TRBD1 (5 bases). This CDR3 comprises 11 residues. Germline CDR1 is SQVTM and CDR2 is ANQGSEA. Deletions cut 7 bases from V and 6 bases from J, with 13 bases between. The CDR3 coding sequence is TGCAGCGGCCGAACAGGTTTCGAGCAGTACTTC. Translation gives CSGRTGFEQYF.

This sequence joins TRBV2 and TRBJ1-6, with D perhaps matching TRBD1 (5 bases). The germline V and J ends were trimmed by 6 bases and 0 bases, with 12 bases remaining between them. This CDR3 comprises 16 residues. Germline V gene data show CDR1 as SNHLY and CDR2 as FYNNEI. The CDR3 here is CASSTQAPSYNSPLHF. The CDR3 DNA sequence: TGTGCCAGCAGCACACAGGCTCCCTCCTATAATTCACCCCTCCACTTT. The full variable domain, completed using reference TRBV2 and TRBJ1-6, is EPEVTQTPSHQVTQMGQEVILRCVPISNHLYFYWYRQILGQKVEFLVSFYNNEISEKSEIFDDQFSVERPDGSNFTLKIRSTKLEDSAMYFCASSTQAPSYNSPLHFGNGTRLTVT.

This chain joins TRBV6-5 and TRBJ1-5, with D unclear. The CDR3 is 14 residues long. CDR1 MNHEY and CDR2 SVGAGI come from the germline V gene. Trimming removed 6 bases at V and 0 bases at J, with 9 bases between. CDR3 residues: CASSRGYSNQPQHF. The CDR3 coding sequence is TGTGCCAGCAGCCGGGGTTATAGCAATCAGCCCCAGCATTTT.

This CDR3 reads CASSSIGAVYEQYF. The DNA of the CDR3 is TGTGCCAGCAGCTCTATAGGGGCCGTCTACGAGCAGTACTTC. The chain employs TRBV5-4 and TRBJ2-7; possible D gene TRBD1, 5 bases. Germline lookup yields CDR1 SGHNT and CDR2 YYREEE (reference sequence). This CDR3 is 14 amino acids long. Between the trimmed V and J ends, which lost 3 bases and 3 bases, there was a span of 13 bases.

The gene calls are TRBV30 and TRBJ2-1; the D gene is possibly TRBD1 (5 bases). CDR1 GTSNPN and CDR2 SVGIG come from the germline V gene (reference sequence). The V and J ends lost 1 base and 6 bases respectively, with 16 bases between them. The CDR3 runs 15 residues. Here the CDR3 DNA reads TGTGCCTGGAGTGACCGACAGTTGGCCCGCAATGAGCAGTTCTTC. It yields the protein CAWSDRQLARNEQFF. Variable domain in full (rest from reference TRBV30 and TRBJ2-1): SQTIHQWPATLVQPVGSPLSLECTVEGTSNPNLYWYRQAAGRGLQLLFYSVGIGQISSEVPQNLSASRPQDRQFILSSKKLLLSDSGFYLCAWSDRQLARNEQFFGPGTRLTVL.

The V gene is TRBV7-2, the J gene TRBJ1-5; 9 bases are a match to TRBD1. The CDR3 is 14 amino acids. V was clipped by 5 bases and J by 7 bases; unmatched bases: 6. Germline CDR1 reads SGHTA; CDR2 reads FQGNSA. CDR3 in amino acids: CASSIQGAQQPQHF. The CDR3 DNA follows: TGTGCCAGCAGCATACAGGGGGCACAGCAGCCCCAGCATTTT.

J is TRBJ1-1 and V is TRBV30, with a possible D match to TRBD1 (5 bases). The CDR3 is made up of 14 amino acids. The V gene's germline CDR1 is GTSNPN and CDR2 SVGIG (reference sequence). The germline V and J ends were trimmed by 0 bases and 0 bases, with 8 bases remaining between them. In nucleotides, the CDR3 is TGTGCCTGGAGTGTAGGGGTCTTGAACACTGAAGCTTTCTTT. Residues: CAWSVGVLNTEAFF.

The chain carries TRBV10-2 and TRBJ2-1, with 11 nucleotides matching TRBD2. The junction had 15 bases not matched to a gene; V was cut back by 4 bases and J by 10 bases. Per the germline V gene, CDR1 is WSHSY and CDR2 is SAAADI. The CDR3 runs to 17 residues. CDR3 nucleotide sequence: TGCGCCAGCAGTGCAAGGAGACTAGCGGGAACCCCGGTCGAGCAGTTCTTC. Protein product: CASSARRLAGTPVEQFF.

This clone was observed once. The chain recombines TRBV28 with TRBJ1-2, with unresolved D. The germline V gene has CDR1 MDHEN and CDR2 SYDVKM. This CDR3 is built from 13 residues. V dropped 5 bases and J dropped 0 bases, with 7 bases sitting between them. CDR3 residues: CASSPGANYGYTF. The CDR3 DNA sequence: TGTGCCAGCAGTCCCGGTGCTAACTATGGCTACACCTTC.

V and J are TRBV6-5 and TRBJ2-7; 10 positions match TRBD1. There are 15 residues in the CDR3. Trimming took 5 bases from V and 2 from J; bases not matched to a gene: 6. CDR1 is MNHEY, CDR2 SVGAGI, per germline. CDR3: CASSNRDRGTYEQYF. The CDR3 coding sequence is TGTGCCAGCAGTAACCGGGACAGGGGCACCTACGAGCAGTACTTC.

The chain links TRBV7-8 to TRBJ2-1, with a weak D call TRBD2 (5 bases). Looked up from germline, CDR1 is SGHVS and CDR2 is FQNEAQ. The CDR3 extends over 17 amino acids. V was clipped by 5 bases and J by 2 bases, with 19 bases between them. CDR3 loop: CASSQSIPGGTYNEQFF. The CDR3 bases are TGTGCCAGCAGCCAAAGCATACCTGGAGGTACCTACAATGAGCAGTTCTTC.

This clone came up once. Additional DNA sequences in this sample encode the identical CDR3. This rearrangement joins TRBV19 to TRBJ1-1; D might be TRBD1 (5 bases). The CDR3 extends over 12 amino acids. CDR1 and CDR2 (germline): LNHDA, SQIVND (reference sequence). V was shortened by 6 bases and J by 1 base, with 6 bases between the two germline ends. The DNA of the CDR3 is TGTGCCAGTAGCCAGGGGAACACTGAAGCTTTCTTT. Translating gives CASSQGNTEAFF.

This clone was seen only once. The J gene is TRBJ1-4, the V gene TRBV28; D is uncertain. CDR1 is MDHEN and CDR2 is SYDVKM in the germline V gene. The CDR3 contains 12 residues. V lost 10 bases, J lost 6 bases, and 12 bases lay in between. This CDR3 reads CATSAADEKLFF. For the CDR3, the DNA is TGTGCCACCTCAGCAGCGGATGAAAAACTGTTTTTT.

The V and J genes are TRBV4-2 and TRBJ1-5; 7 nucleotides line up with TRBD1. After removal of 0 bases from V and 4 bases from J, the junction contained 9 bases not matched to a gene. The V gene's germline CDR1 is LGHNA and CDR2 YNFKEQ. CDR3 length: 17 residues. CDR3 protein: CASSQETTGTANQPQHF. The CDR3 DNA reads TGTGCCAGCAGCCAAGAAACCACCGGGACAGCAAATCAGCCCCAGCATTTT.